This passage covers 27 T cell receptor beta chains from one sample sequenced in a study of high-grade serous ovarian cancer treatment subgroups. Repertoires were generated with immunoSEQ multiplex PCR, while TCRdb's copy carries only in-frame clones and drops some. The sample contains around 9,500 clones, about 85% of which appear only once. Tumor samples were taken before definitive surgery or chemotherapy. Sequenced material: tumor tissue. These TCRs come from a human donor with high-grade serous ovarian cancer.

This chain's CDR3 is CASTGTASGANVLTF. CDR3 DNA: TGTGCCAGCACCGGGACGGCCTCTGGGGCCAACGTCCTGACTTTC. The chain is built from TRBV2 and TRBJ2-6; D is possibly TRBD1 or TRBD2 (5 bases each). Between the trimmed V and J ends, which lost 7 bases and 0 bases, there was a span of 10 bases. The CDR3 spans 15 residues. From germline, CDR1 is SNHLY and CDR2 FYNNEI. The full variable domain, in which reference TRBV2 and TRBJ2-6 provide the parts outside the CDR3, is EPEVTQTPSHQVTQMGQEVILRCVPISNHLYFYWYRQILGQKVEFLVSFYNNEISEKSEIFDDQFSVERPDGSNFTLKIRSTKLEDSAMYFCASTGTASGANVLTFGAGSRLTVL.

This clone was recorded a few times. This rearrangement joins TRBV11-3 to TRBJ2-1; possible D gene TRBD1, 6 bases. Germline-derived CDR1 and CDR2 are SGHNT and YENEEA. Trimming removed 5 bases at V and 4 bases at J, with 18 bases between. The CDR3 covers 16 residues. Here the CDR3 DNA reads TGTGCCAGCAGCCCCAGCGCCGCTCAGGGGTACAATGAGCAGTTCTTC. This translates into CASSPSAAQGYNEQFF.

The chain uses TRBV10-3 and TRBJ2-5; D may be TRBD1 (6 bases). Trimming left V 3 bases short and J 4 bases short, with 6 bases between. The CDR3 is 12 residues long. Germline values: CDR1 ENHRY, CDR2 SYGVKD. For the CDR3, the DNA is TGTGCCATCAGTGAACAGGGAGAGACCCAGTACTTC. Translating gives CAISEQGETQYF.

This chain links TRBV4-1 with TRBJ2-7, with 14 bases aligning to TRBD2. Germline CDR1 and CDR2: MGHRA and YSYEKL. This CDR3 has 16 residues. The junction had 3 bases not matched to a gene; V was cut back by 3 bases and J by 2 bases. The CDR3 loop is CASSQGGLAGAYEQYF. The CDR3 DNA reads TGCGCCAGCAGCCAGGGGGGACTAGCGGGAGCCTACGAGCAGTACTTC.

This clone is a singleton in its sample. The CDR3: CASSHRPGQGAVGYTF. CDR3 bases: TGTGCCAGCAGCCACCGCCCCGGACAGGGGGCGGTTGGCTACACCTTC. This sequence joins TRBV7-9 and TRBJ1-2, with TRBD1 matching over 11 bases. This CDR3 has 16 residues. Trimming took 5 bases from V and 7 from J; bases not matched to a gene: 12. In germline, CDR1 is SEHNR, CDR2 FQNEAQ (reference sequence).

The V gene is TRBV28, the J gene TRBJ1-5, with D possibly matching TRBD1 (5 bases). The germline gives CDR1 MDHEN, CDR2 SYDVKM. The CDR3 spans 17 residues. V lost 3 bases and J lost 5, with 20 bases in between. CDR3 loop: CASSLYRPGIGHQPQHF. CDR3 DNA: TGTGCCAGCAGTTTGTACAGGCCTGGGATTGGGCATCAGCCCCAGCATTTT.

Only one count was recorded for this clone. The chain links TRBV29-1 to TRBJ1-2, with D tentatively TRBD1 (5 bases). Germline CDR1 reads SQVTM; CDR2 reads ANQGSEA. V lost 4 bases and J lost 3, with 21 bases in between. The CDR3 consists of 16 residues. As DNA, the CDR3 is TGCAGCGTTGCGGGACCCAAAAAAAATACTTACTATGGCTACACCTTC. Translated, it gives CSVAGPKKNTYYGYTF.

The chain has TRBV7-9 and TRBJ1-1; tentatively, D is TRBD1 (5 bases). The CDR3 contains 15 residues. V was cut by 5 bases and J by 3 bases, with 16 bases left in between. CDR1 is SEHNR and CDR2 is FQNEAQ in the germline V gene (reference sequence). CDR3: CASSPHGLGDTEAFF. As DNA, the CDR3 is TGTGCCAGCAGCCCCCATGGGTTAGGGGACACTGAAGCTTTCTTT.

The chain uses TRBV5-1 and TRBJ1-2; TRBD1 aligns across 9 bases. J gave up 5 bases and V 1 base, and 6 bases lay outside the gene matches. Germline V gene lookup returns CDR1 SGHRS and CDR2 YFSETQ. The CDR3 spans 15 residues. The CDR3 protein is CASSLWGDRDYGYTF. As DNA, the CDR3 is TGCGCCAGCAGCTTGTGGGGGGACAGGGATTATGGCTACACCTTC.

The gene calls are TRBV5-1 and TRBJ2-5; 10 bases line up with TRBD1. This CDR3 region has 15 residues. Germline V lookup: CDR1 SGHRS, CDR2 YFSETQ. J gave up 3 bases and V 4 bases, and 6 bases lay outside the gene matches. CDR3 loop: CASSGRDRGEETQYF. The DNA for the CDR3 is TGCGCCAGCAGCGGAAGGGACAGGGGCGAAGAGACCCAGTACTTC.

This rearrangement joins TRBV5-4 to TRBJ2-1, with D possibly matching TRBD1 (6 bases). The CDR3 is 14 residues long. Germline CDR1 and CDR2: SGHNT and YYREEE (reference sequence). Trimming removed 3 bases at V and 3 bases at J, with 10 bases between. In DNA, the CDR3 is TGTGCCAGCAGCTCCGCGGACAGCTACAATGAGCAGTTCTTC. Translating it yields CASSSADSYNEQFF.

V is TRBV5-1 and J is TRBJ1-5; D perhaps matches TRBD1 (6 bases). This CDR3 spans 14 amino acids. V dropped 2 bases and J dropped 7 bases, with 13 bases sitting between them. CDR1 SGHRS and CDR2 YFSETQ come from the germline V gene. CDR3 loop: CASSFGGAGQPQHF. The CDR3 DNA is TGCGCCAGCAGCTTCGGGGGCGCAGGCCAGCCCCAGCATTTT.

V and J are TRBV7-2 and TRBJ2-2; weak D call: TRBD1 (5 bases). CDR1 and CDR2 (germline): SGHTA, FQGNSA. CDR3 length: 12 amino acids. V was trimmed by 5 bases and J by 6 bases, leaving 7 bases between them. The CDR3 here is CASSVQAGELFF. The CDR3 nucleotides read TGTGCCAGCAGCGTACAGGCCGGGGAGCTGTTTTTT.

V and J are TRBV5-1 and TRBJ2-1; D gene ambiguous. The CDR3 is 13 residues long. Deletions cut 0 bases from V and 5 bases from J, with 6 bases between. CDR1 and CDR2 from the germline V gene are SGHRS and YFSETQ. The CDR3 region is CASSLEWDNEQFF. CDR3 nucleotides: TGCGCCAGCAGCTTGGAGTGGGACAATGAGCAGTTCTTC.

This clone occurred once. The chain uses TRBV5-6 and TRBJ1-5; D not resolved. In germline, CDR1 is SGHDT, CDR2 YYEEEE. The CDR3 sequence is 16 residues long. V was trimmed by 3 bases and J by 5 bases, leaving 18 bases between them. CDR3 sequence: CASSSLRSGIDQPQHF. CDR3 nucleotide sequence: TGTGCCAGCAGCTCCCTCCGGTCGGGGATCGATCAGCCCCAGCATTTT.

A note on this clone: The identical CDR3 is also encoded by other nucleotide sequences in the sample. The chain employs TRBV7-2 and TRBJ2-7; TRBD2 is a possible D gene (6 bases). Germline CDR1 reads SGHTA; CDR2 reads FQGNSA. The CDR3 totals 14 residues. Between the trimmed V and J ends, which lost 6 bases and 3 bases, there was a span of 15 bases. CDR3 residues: CASSSGPGVYEQYF. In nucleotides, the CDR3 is TGTGCCAGCAGTTCTGGACCGGGAGTCTACGAGCAGTACTTC.

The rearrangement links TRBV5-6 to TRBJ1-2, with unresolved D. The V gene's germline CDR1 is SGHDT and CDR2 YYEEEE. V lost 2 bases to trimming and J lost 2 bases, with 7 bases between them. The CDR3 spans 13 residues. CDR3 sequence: CASSFPENYGYTF. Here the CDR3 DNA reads TGTGCCAGCAGCTTTCCCGAGAACTATGGCTACACCTTC.

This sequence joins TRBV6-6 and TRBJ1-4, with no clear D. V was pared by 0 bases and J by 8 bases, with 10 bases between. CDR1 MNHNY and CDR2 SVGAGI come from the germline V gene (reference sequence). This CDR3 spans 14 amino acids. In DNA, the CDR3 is TGTGCCAGCAGTTACTCTCTTTTGGGGGAAAAACTGTTTTTT. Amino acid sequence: CASSYSLLGEKLFF.

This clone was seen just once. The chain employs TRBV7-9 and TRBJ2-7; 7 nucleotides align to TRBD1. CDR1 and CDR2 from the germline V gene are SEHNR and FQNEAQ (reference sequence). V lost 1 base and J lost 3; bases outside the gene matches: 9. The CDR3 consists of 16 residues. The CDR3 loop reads CASSLGGTVVGYEQYF. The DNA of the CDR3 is TGTGCCAGCAGCTTAGGGGGGACAGTAGTCGGCTACGAGCAGTACTTC.

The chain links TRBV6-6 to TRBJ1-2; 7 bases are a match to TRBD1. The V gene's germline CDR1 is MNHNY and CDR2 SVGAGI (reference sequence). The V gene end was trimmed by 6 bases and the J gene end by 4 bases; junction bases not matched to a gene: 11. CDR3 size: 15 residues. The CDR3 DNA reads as TGTGCCAGCAGCCCGACTCGACAGGGACTCTATGGCTACACCTTC. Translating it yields CASSPTRQGLYGYTF.

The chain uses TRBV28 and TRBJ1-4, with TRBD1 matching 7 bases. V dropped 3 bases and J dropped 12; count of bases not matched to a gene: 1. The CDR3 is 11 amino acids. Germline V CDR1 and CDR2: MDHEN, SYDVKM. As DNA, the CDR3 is TGTGCCAGCAGTTTCGGGACAGAACTGTTTTTT. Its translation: CASSFGTELFF.

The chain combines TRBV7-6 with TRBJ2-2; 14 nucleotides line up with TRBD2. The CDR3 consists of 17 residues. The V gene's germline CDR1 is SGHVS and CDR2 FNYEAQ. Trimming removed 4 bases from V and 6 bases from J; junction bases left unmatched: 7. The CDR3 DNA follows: TGTGCCAGCAGCTCGGGACTAGCGGGAGAGGAATCCGGGGAGCTGTTTTTT. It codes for CASSSGLAGEESGELFF.

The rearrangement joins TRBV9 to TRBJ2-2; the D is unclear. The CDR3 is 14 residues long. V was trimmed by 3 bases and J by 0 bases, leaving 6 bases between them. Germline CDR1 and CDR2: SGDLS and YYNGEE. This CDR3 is CASSGGTNTGELFF. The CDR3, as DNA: TGTGCCAGCAGCGGTGGAACGAACACCGGGGAGCTGTTTTTT.

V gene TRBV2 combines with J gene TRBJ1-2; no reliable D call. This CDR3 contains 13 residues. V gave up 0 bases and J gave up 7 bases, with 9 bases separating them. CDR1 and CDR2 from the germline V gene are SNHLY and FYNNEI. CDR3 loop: CASSEARASGYTF. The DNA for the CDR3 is TGTGCCAGCAGTGAAGCGCGCGCCAGTGGCTACACCTTC.

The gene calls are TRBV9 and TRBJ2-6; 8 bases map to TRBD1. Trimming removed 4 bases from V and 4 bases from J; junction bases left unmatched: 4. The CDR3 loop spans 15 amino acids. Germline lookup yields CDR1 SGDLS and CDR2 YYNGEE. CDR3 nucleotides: TGTGCCAGCAGCCCAGGGGGCTTGGGGGCCAACGTCCTGACTTTC. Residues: CASSPGGLGANVLTF.

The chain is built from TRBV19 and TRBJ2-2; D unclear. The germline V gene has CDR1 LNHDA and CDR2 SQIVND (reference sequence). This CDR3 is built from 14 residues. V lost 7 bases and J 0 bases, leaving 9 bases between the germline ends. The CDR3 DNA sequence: TGTGCCAGTATCGGCAGCTCGAACACCGGGGAGCTGTTTTTT. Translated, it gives CASIGSSNTGELFF. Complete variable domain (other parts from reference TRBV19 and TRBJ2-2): DGGITQSPKYLFRKEGQNVTLSCEQNLNHDAMYWYRQDPGQGLRLIYYSQIVNDFQKGDIAEGYSVSREKKESFPLTVTSAQKNPTAFYLCASIGSSNTGELFFGEGSRLTVL.

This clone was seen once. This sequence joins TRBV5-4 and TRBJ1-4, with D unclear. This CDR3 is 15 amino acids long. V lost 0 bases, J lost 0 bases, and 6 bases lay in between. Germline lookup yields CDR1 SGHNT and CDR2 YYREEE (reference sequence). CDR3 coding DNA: TGTGCCAGCAGCTTGGAGAGTGCAACTAATGAAAAACTGTTTTTT. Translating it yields CASSLESATNEKLFF.